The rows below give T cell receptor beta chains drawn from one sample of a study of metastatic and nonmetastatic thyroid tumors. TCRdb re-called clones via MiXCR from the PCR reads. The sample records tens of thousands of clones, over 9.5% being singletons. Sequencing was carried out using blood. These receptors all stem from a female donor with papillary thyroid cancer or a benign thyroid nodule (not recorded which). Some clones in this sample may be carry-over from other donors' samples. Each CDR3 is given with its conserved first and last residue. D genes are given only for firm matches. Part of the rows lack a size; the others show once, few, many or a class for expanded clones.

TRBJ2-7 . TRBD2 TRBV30 TGTTCCTGGAGCGGGGACGCCTACGAGCAGTACTTC CSWSGDAYEQYF
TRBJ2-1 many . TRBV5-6 TGTGCCAGCAGCTTTGGGATGGGAGGGGGTGAGCAGTTCTTC CASSFGMGGGEQFF
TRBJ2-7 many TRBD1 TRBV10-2 TGCGCCAGCGCCCAGGGGGAGCGGAAGGACTTC CASAQGERKDF
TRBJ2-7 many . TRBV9 TGTGCCAGCAGCGTAGCTACGGGAGATCGAAGGTATTTC CASSVATGDRRYF
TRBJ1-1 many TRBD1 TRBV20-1 TGCAGTGTTCCGGGACAGGGGGCCCTTTTCACTGAAGCTTTCTTT CSVPGQGALFTEAFF
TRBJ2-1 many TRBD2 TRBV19 TGTGCCAGTAGTATAGACGACAACGGGGACTACGATGAGCAGTTCTTC CASSIDDNGDYDEQFF
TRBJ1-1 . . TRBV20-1 TGCAGTGCTAGAGATCGCGGGAACACTGAAGCTTTCTTT CSARDRGNTEAFF
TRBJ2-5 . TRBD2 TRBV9 TGTGCCAGCAGCGTAGATACGGGGAGGGGAGAGACCCAGTACTTC CASSVDTGRGETQYF
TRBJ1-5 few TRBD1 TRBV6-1 TGTGCCAGCAGTCGTGTGTCTAGGGGGCAAGGCAATCAGCCCCAGCATTTT CASSRVSRGQGNQPQHF
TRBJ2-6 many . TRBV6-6 TGTGCCAGCAGTTACTCTCCCAGCGGCTCTGGGGCCAACGTCCTGACTTTC CASSYSPSGSGANVLTF
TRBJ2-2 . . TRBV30 TGTTCCTGGACGCCCTGGAGGGTATACAGCGGCGGGGAGCTGTTTTTT CSWTPWRVYSGGELFF
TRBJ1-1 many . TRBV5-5 TGTGCCAGCAGCGGGGGGCGGAACACTGAAGCTTTCTTT CASSGGRNTEAFF
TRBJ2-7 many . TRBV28 TGTGCCAGCAGTTTACGACCGCCCCTCTCCTACGAGCAGTACTTC CASSLRPPLSYEQYF
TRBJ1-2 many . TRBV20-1 TGCAGTGCTAGGGACGGAGCCGTGGGAGGCTACACCTTC CSARDGAVGGYTF
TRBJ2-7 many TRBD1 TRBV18 TGTGCCAGCTCACCATCGACAGGGGGGAGCTACGAGCAGTACTTC CASSPSTGGSYEQYF
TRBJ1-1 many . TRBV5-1 TGCGCCAGCAGCTTGGCAGGGCACCTGAACACTGAAGCTTTCTTT CASSLAGHLNTEAFF
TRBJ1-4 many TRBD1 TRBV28 TGTGCCAGCAGTTTATGGAGGGGACAGGGAGGTGAAAAACTGTTTTTT CASSLWRGQGGEKLFF
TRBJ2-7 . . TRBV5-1 TGCGCCAGCAGCGGGACATGTCTCTCCTACGATCAGTACTTC CASSGTCLSYDQYF